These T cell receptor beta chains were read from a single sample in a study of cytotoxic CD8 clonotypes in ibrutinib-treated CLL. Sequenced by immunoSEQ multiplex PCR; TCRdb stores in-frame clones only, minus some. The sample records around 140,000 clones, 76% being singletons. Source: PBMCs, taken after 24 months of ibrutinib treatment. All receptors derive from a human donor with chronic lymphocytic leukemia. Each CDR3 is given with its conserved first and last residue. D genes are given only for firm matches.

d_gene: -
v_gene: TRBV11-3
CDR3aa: CASSPDPHGDEQFF

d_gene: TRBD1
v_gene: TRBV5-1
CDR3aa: CASSIGGTGTGNTIYF

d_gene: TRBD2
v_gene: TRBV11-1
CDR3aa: CASSLGLAGEGTDTQYF

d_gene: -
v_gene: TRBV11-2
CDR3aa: CASSSPRAPEQYF

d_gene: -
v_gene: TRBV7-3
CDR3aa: CASSLRGEYGTDTQYF

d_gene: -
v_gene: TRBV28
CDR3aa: CASSTALRFRNTIYF

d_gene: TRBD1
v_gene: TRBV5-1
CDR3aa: CASSRDSPRSGEQYF

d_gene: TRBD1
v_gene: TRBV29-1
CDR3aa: CSAQRGTGVQETQYF

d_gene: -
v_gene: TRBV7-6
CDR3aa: CASSLALTDTQYF

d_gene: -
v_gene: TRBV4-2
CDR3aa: CASSQDWGGEKLFF

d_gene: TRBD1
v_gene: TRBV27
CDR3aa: CASRTGGETQYF

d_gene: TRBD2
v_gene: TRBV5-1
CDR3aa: CASSPGTSGIEQFF

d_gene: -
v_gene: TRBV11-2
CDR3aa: CASSLAGGPETQYF

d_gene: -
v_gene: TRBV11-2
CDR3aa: CASSFPGQGGETQYF

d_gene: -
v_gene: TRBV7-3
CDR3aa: CASSLAPLASYNEQFF

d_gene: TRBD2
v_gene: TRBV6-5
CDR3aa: CASRSSGGLQETQYF

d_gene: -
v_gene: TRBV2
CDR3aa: CASRPGSETQYF

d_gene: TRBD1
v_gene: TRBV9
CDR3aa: CASSVGTVPQPQHF

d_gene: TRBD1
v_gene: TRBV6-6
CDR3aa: CASRQGTRYYNSPLHF

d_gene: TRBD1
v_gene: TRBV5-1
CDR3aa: CASSPSTTGPSYEQYF

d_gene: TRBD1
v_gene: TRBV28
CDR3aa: CASRPPRTGPFNYGYTF

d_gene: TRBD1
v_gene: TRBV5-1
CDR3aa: CASSFSMTGSSSGANVLTF

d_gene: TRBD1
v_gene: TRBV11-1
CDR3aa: CASSLGQGEGTEAFF

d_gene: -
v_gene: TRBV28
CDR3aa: CASSFGQGHEQYF

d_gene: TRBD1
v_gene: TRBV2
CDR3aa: CASSRTGVGYNEQFF

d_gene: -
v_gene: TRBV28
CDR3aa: CASSWQYYGYTF

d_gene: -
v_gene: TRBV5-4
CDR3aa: CASSPSDSHSNQPQHF

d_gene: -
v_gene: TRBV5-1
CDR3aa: CASSLDSSNTEAFF

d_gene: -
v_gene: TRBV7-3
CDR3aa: CASSPDRSSGYTF

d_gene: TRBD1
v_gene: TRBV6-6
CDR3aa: CASTAPTGARTDTQYF

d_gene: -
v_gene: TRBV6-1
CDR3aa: CASSEARPGGYTF

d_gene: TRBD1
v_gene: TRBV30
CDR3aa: CAWSLAGGQTQYF

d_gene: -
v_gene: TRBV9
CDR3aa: CASSVVGDPIYEQYF

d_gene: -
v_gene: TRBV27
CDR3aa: CASSRRFGKGPYGYTF

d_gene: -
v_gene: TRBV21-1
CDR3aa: CASSKVVFRADPVTYEQYF

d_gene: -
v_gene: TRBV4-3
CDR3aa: CASSQGAGVGYEQYF

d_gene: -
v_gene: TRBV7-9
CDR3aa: CASSPGGQGYETQYF

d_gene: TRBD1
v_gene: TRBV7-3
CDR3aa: CASGTGVNTEAFF

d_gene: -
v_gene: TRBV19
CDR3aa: CASSWAADSNQPQHF

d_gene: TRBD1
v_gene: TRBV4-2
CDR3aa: CASSQDPGTGVYEQYF

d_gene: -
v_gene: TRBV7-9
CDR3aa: CASSLFGAAQGAEQYF

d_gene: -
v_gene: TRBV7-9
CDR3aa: CASSFEGGSYGYTF

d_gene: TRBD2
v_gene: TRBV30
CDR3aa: CAWSPGGGWETQYF

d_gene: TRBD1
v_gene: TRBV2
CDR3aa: CASMGQGNYGYTF

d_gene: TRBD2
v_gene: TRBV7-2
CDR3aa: CASSFPSGVYNEQFF

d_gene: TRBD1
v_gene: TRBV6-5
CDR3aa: CASSYSGGGGNTIYF

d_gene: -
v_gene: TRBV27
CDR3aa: CASKGGTGELFF

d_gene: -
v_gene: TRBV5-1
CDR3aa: CASSTQTGNTEAFF

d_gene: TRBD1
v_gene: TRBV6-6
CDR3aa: CASSPAGTGAEGEQFF

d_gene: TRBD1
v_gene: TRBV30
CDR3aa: CAWSVRGTVKSPLHF

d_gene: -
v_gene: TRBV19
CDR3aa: CASSTQTGNEQFF

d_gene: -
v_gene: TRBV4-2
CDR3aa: CASSQDTQYF

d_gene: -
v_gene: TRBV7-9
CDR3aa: CASSRSGIGQNEQFF